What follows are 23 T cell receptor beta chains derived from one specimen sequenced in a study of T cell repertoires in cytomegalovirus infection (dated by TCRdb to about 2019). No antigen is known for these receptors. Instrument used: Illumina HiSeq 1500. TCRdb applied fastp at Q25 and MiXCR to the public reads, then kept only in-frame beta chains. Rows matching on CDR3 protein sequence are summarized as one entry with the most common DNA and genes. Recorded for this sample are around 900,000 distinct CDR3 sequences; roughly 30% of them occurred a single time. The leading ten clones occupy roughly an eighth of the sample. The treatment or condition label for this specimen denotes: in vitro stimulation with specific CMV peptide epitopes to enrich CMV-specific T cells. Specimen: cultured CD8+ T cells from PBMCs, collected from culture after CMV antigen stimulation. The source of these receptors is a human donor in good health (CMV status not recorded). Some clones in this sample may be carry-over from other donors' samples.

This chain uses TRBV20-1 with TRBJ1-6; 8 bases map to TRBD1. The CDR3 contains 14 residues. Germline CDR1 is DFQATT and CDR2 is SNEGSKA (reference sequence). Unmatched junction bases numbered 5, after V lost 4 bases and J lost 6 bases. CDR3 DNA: TGCAGTGCTACCGGGACAGGAAGTAATTCACCCCTCCACTTT. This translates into CSATGTGSNSPLHF.

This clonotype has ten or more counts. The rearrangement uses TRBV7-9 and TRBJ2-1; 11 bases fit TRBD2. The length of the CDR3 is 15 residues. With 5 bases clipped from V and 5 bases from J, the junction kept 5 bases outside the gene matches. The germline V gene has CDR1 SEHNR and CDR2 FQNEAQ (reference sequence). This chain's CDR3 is CASSRLAGGNNEQFF. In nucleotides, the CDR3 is TGTGCCAGCAGCCGGCTAGCGGGGGGCAACAATGAGCAGTTCTTC.

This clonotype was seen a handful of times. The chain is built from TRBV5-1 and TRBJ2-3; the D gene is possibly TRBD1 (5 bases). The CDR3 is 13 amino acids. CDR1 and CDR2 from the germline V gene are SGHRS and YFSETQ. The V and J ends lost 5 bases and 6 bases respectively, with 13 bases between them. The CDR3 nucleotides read TGCGCCAGCAGAGTAACAGGTTTGGATACGCAGTATTTT. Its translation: CASRVTGLDTQYF. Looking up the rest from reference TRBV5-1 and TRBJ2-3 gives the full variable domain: KAGVTQTPRYLIKTRGQQVTLSCSPISGHRSVSWYQQTPGQGLQFLFEYFSETQRNKGNFPGRFSGRQFSNSRSEMNVSTLELGDSALYLCASRVTGLDTQYFGPGTRLTVL.

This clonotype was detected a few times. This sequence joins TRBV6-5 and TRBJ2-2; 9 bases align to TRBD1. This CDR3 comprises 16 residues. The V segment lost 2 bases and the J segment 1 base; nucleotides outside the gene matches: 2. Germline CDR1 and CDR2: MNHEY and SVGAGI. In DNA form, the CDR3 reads TGTGCCAGCAGTTACGGGACAGGGAGGAACACCGGGGAGCTGTTTTTT. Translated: CASSYGTGRNTGELFF.

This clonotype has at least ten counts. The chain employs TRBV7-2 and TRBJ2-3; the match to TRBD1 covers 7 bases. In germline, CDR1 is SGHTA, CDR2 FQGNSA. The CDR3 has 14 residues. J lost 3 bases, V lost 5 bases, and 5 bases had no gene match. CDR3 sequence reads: CASSKTGFTDTQYF. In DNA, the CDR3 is TGTGCCAGCAGCAAGACAGGGTTTACAGATACGCAGTATTTT.

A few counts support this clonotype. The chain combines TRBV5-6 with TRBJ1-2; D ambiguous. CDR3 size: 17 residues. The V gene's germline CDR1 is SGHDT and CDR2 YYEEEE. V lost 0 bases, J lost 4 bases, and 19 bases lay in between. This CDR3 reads CASSLGPAAEHSYGYTF. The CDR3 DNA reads TGTGCCAGCAGCTTGGGCCCCGCCGCCGAGCACAGCTATGGCTACACCTTC.

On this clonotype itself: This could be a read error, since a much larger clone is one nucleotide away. As DNA, the CDR3 is TGTGCCGGCAGTTCATGGGGTATAAATGAAAAACTGTTTTTT. Its protein product is CAGSSWGINEKLFF. The V call is TRBV27, the J call TRBJ1-4; no reliable D call. Germline assignment: CDR1 MNHEY and CDR2 SMNVEV (reference sequence). This CDR3 comprises 14 residues.

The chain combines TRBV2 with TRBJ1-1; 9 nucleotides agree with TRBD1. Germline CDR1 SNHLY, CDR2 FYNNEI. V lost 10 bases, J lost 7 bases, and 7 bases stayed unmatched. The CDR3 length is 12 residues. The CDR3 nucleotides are TGTGCCACCTGGACAGGGGCCGGTGAAGCTTTCTTT. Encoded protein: CATWTGAGEAFF.

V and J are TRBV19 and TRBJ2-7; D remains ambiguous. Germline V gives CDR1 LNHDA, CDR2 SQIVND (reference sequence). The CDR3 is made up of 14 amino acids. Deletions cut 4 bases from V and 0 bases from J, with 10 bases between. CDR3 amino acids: CASSTGPYSYEQYF. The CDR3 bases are TGTGCCAGTAGTACCGGACCCTACTCCTACGAGCAGTACTTC.

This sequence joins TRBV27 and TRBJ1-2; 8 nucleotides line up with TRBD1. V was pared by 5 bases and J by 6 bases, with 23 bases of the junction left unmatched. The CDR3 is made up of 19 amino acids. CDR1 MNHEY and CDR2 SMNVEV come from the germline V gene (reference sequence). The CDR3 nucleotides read TGTGCCAGCAGTACACAACACCCCGACAGGGGCAGCCTGTACAATGGCTACACCTTC. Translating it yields CASSTQHPDRGSLYNGYTF.

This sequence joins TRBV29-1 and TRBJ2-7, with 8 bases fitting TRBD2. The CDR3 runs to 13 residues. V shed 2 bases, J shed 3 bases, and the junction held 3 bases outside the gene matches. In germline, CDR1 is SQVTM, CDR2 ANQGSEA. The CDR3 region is CSVESGGDYEQYF. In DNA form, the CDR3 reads TGCAGCGTTGAAAGCGGGGGAGACTACGAGCAGTACTTC.

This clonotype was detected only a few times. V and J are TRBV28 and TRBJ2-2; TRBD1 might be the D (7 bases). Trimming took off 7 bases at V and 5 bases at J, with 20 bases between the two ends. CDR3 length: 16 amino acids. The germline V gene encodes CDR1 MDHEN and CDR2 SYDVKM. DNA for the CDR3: TGTGCCAGCATTAATATCAGGAGGGGGCGTACCGGGGAGCTGTTTTTT. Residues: CASINIRRGRTGELFF.

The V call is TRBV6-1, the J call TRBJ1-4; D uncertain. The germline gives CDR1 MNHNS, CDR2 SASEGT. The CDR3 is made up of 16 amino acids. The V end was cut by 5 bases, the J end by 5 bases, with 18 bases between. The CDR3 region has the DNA TGTGCCAGCAGTTCCACTTTGACGGACTACAATGAAAAACTGTTTTTT. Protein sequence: CASSSTLTDYNEKLFF.

The CDR3 nucleotides are TGTGCCAGCACACCCGGGACTAGCATATGGGAGACCCAGTACTTC. As protein: CASTPGTSIWETQYF. V gene TRBV28 combines with J gene TRBJ2-5; 9 bases agree with TRBD2. CDR3 length: 15 residues. Trimming at V came to 7 bases and at J to 5 bases, leaving 11 bases not matched to a gene. From germline, CDR1 is MDHEN and CDR2 SYDVKM.

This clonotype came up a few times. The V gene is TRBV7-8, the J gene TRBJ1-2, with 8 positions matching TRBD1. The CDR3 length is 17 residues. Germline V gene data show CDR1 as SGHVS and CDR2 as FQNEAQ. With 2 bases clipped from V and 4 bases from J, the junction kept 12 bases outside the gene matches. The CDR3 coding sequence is TGTGCCAGCAGCTTAACTCACGGACAGGGACGACTCTATGGCTACACCTTC. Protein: CASSLTHGQGRLYGYTF.

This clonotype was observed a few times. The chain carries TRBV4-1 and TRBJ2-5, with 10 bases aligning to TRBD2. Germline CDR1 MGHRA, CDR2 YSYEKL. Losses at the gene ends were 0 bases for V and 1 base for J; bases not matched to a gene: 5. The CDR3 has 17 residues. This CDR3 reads CASSQEYRLAGQETQYF. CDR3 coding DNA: TGCGCCAGCAGCCAAGAATATCGACTAGCGGGCCAAGAGACCCAGTACTTC.

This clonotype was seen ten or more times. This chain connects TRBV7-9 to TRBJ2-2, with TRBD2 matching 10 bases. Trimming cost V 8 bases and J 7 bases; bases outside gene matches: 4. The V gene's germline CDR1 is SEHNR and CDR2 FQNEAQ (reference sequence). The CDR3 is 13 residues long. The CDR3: CASLWTSGGELFF. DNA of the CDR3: TGTGCCAGCCTTTGGACTAGCGGCGGGGAGCTGTTTTTT. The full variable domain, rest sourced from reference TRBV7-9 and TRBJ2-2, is DTGVSQNPRHKITKRGQNVTFRCDPISEHNRLYWYRQTLGQGPEFLTYFQNEAQLEKSRLLSDRFSAERPKGSFSTLEIQRTEQGDSAMYLCASLWTSGGELFFGEGSRLTVL.

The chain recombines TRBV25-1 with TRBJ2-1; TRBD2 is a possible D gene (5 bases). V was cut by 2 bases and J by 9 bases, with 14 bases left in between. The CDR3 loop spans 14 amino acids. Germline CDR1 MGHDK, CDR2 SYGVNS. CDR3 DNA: TGTGCCAGCAGTGAAAAGAGGGCGCGGGCTGAGCAGTTCTTC. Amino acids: CASSEKRARAEQFF.

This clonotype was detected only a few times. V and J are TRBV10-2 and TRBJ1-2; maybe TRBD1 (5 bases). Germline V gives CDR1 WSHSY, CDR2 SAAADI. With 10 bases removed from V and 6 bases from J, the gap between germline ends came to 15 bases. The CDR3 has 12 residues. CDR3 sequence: CAISGGGNGYTF. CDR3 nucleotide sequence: TGCGCCATCTCGGGGGGGGGAAATGGCTACACCTTC.

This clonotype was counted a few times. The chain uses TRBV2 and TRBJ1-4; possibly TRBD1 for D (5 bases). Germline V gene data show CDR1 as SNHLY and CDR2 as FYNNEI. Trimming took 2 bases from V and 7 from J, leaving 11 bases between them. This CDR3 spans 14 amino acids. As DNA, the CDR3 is TGTGCCAGCAGTGAAAGGGGAAGAGGTGAAAAACTGTTTTTT. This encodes CASSERGRGEKLFF.

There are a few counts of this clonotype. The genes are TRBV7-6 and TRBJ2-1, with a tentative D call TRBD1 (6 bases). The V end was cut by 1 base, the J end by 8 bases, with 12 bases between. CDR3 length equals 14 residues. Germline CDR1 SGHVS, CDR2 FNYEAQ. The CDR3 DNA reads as TGTGCCAGCAGCTTAGGGGGGACATCCCATGAGCAGTTCTTC. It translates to CASSLGGTSHEQFF.

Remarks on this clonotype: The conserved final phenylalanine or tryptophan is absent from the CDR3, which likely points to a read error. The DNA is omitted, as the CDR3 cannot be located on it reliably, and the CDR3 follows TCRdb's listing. CDR3 loop: CASGLWAQDL. The V call is TRBV12-5, the J call TRBJ2-1; the D segment call TRBD2 is taken from the table without a DNA check. Germline lookup yields CDR1 LGHNT and CDR2 FRNRAP. With termini counted, the CDR3 has 10 amino acids.

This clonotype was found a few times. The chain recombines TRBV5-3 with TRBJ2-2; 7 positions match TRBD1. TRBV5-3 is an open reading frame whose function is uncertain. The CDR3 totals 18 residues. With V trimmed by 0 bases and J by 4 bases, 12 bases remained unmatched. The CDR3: CARSLGDSLSSGTGELFF. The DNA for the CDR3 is TGTGCCAGAAGCTTGGGGGACAGCTTATCTTCGGGCACCGGGGAGCTGTTTTTT.